Shown below are 30 T cell receptor beta chains from a single sample sequenced in a study of CD8 T cells in Susac syndrome. Random hexamers were used to reverse transcribe the RNA input (about 0.5 to 1 ug). TCRdb reprocessed the immunoSEQ multiplex PCR reads with MiXCR, giving one entry per CDR3 protein. The sample includes about 150,000 distinct CDR3 sequences, just under 97% of them seen just once. Material for sequencing was CD8+ T cells from PBMCs. The receptors derive from a human donor with multiple sclerosis.

V and J are TRBV29-1 and TRBJ2-3; D is perhaps TRBD2 (7 bases). CDR1 is SQVTM, CDR2 ANQGSEA, per germline. The CDR3 length is 13 residues. Trimming left V 2 bases short and J 5 bases short, with 11 bases between. CDR3 DNA: TGCAGCGTTGAATCGGGGGGCCTAGATACGCAGTATTTT. It is translated as CSVESGGLDTQYF.

This chain connects TRBV7-3 to TRBJ2-1; perhaps TRBD2 as D (6 bases). V was cut by 5 bases and J by 6 bases, with 23 bases left in between. This CDR3 has 17 amino acids. The germline V gene has CDR1 SGHTA and CDR2 FQGTGA. DNA for the CDR3: TGTGCCAGCAGCGGCGGGGTAGCTCCCCTTAGGGGCAATGAGCAGTTCTTC. This gives the protein CASSGGVAPLRGNEQFF.

The chain carries TRBV6-1 and TRBJ2-5; TRBD1 might be the D (6 bases). V shed 6 bases and J shed 5 bases, with 13 bases lying between them. Germline lookup yields CDR1 MNHNS and CDR2 SASEGT. The CDR3 runs to 13 residues. CDR3 nucleotide sequence: TGTGCCAGCAGACGACAGGATCGGGAGACCCAGTACTTC. Its translation is CASRRQDRETQYF.

V usage is TRBV5-1 and J usage is TRBJ2-1; possibly TRBD1 or TRBD2 for D (7 bases each). The CDR3 length is 16 residues. Looked up from germline, CDR1 is SGHRS and CDR2 is YFSETQ. Trimming stripped 1 base from V and 4 bases from J, with 15 bases between. CDR3 residues: CASSLSQGGTYNEQFF. The CDR3 DNA reads TGCGCCAGCAGCTTGTCGCAGGGGGGGACATACAATGAGCAGTTCTTC.

This sequence joins TRBV20-1 and TRBJ2-1; no clear D. The CDR3 runs to 14 residues. Germline V lookup: CDR1 DFQATT, CDR2 SNEGSKA (reference sequence). V gave up 4 bases and J gave up 2 bases, with 12 bases separating them. This CDR3 reads CSAIRTDPYNEQFF. The DNA of the CDR3 is TGCAGTGCTATTCGAACCGACCCCTACAATGAGCAGTTCTTC.

The rearrangement uses TRBV24-1 and TRBJ2-1; D is unresolved. This CDR3 contains 11 residues. The V and J ends lost 5 bases and 4 bases respectively, with 2 bases between them. Per the germline V gene, CDR1 is KGHDR and CDR2 is SFDVKD. CDR3 nucleotide sequence: TGTGCCACCAGTGCTTACAATGAGCAGTTCTTC. It yields the protein CATSAYNEQFF.

The V gene is TRBV30, the J gene TRBJ2-1; D is uncertain. This CDR3 contains 11 residues. Per germline, CDR1 GTSNPN and CDR2 SVGIG (reference sequence). V was shortened by 2 bases and J by 5 bases, with 4 bases between the two germline ends. The CDR3 here is CAWSPDNEQFF. The CDR3 DNA is TGTGCCTGGAGTCCCGACAATGAGCAGTTCTTC.

The V call is TRBV20-1, the J call TRBJ2-3, with TRBD2 matching over 11 bases. Germline CDR1 is DFQATT and CDR2 is SNEGSKA (reference sequence). Trimming took 0 bases from V and 4 from J; bases not matched to a gene: 6. There are 16 residues in the CDR3. Here the CDR3 reads CSARDPTSGTPDTQYF. CDR3 in DNA: TGCAGTGCTAGAGATCCGACTAGCGGGACTCCAGATACGCAGTATTTT.

The chain recombines TRBV5-1 with TRBJ2-1; TRBD2 might be the D (6 bases). This CDR3 spans 14 amino acids. CDR1 SGHRS and CDR2 YFSETQ come from the germline V gene. V lost 0 bases to trimming and J lost 9 bases, with 13 bases between them. The CDR3 DNA reads as TGCGCCAGCAGCTTGGCCGGGGAGGTTCCTGAGCAGTTCTTC. This sequence encodes CASSLAGEVPEQFF.

This rearrangement joins TRBV3-1 to TRBJ2-3, with TRBD2 identical over 13 bases. The germline V gene encodes CDR1 LGHDT and CDR2 YNNKEL (reference sequence). This CDR3 has 16 residues. V lost 4 bases and J lost 2; bases outside the gene matches: 3. CDR3 in DNA: TGTGCCAGCAGCCCCGGGACTAGCGGGGTCACAGATACGCAGTATTTT. Translation gives CASSPGTSGVTDTQYF.

This chain uses TRBV12-3 or TRBV12-4 with TRBJ2-3; TRBD2 matches 12 bases. The CDR3 is 17 amino acids. The junction had 8 bases not matched to a gene; V was cut back by 5 bases and J by 2 bases. CDR3 protein: CASSPRLAGDHTDTQYF. DNA for the CDR3: TGTGCCAGCAGTCCCCGACTAGCGGGGGACCACACAGATACGCAGTATTTT.

Here the CDR3 reads CASSFGRDYEQYV. The CDR3, as DNA: TGTGCCAGCAGCTTTGGACGGGATTACGAGCAGTACGTC. This chain joins TRBV5-6 and TRBJ2-7; D might be TRBD2 (5 bases). This CDR3 is 13 amino acids long. The ends were cut back, 2 bases at V and 4 bases at J, with 10 bases in the middle. Looked up from germline, CDR1 is SGHDT and CDR2 is YYEEEE.

The count of this clonotype is one. V gene TRBV3-1 combines with J gene TRBJ2-7; D ambiguous. Trimming shortened V by 0 bases and J by 0 bases, and 9 bases separated the two germline ends. The germline V gene encodes CDR1 LGHDT and CDR2 YNNKEL (reference sequence). CDR3 length: 15 amino acids. CDR3 loop: CASSQDPVLSYEQYF. CDR3 coding DNA: TGTGCCAGCAGCCAAGATCCAGTCCTCTCCTACGAGCAGTACTTC.

In nucleotides, the CDR3 is TGTGCCAGCACCCCTACAGGAGAAGAGACCCAGTACTTC. Translating it yields CASTPTGEETQYF. V and J are TRBV12-3 or TRBV12-4 and TRBJ2-5; tentative D call: TRBD1 (5 bases). This CDR3 is built from 13 residues. V gave up 7 bases and J gave up 3 bases, with 12 bases separating them.

This rearrangement joins TRBV27 to TRBJ1-1; TRBD1 is a possible D gene (6 bases). This CDR3 spans 14 amino acids. The germline V gene encodes CDR1 MNHEY and CDR2 SMNVEV (reference sequence). Trimming took off 6 bases at V and 4 bases at J, with 15 bases between the two ends. CDR3 bases: TGTGCCAGCAGAGAGGGGGGTGGGGGCACTGAAGCTTTCTTT. Encoded protein: CASREGGGGTEAFF.

This chain connects TRBV30 to TRBJ2-1; no clear D. Germline V lookup: CDR1 GTSNPN, CDR2 SVGIG (reference sequence). V was trimmed by 4 bases and J by 7 bases, leaving 8 bases between them. The CDR3 sequence is 11 residues long. CDR3 sequence: CAWTSTNEQFF. CDR3 sequence (DNA): TGTGCCTGGACTTCGACAAATGAGCAGTTCTTC.

The chain recombines TRBV2 with TRBJ1-1; perhaps TRBD1 as D (5 bases). Deletions cut 4 bases from V and 6 bases from J, with 15 bases between. Looked up from germline, CDR1 is SNHLY and CDR2 is FYNNEI. The CDR3 loop spans 14 amino acids. In nucleotides, the CDR3 is TGTGCCAGCAGTGGAGGGGAGGGTAGTCCTGAAGCTTTCTTT. Protein sequence: CASSGGEGSPEAFF.

The chain recombines TRBV3-1 with TRBJ2-1; D remains ambiguous. Trimming cost V 5 bases and J 8 bases, with 7 bases left between them. CDR1 and CDR2 (germline): LGHDT, YNNKEL (reference sequence). The CDR3 consists of 11 residues. CDR3 DNA: TGTGCCAGCAGCTCCTCCTATGAGCAGTTCTTC. Amino acid sequence: CASSSSYEQFF.

V gene TRBV27 combines with J gene TRBJ2-1, with D possibly being TRBD2 (5 bases). Deletions cut 2 bases from V and 3 bases from J, with 17 bases between. This CDR3 region has 17 residues. Germline V gene lookup returns CDR1 MNHEY and CDR2 SMNVEV (reference sequence). Written as DNA, the CDR3 is TGTGCCAGCAGTTTAGTCGCGCTAGCCGAAGTCTACAATGAGCAGTTCTTC. Its translation is CASSLVALAEVYNEQFF.

This chain links TRBV6-5 with TRBJ1-1; D may be TRBD1 (5 bases). CDR1 is MNHEY and CDR2 is SVGAGI in the germline V gene. The CDR3 has 14 amino acids. The V end was cut by 0 bases, the J end by 7 bases, with 12 bases between. CDR3 sequence reads: CASSYSVGTYEAFF. As DNA, the CDR3 is TGTGCCAGCAGTTACTCCGTGGGGACCTATGAAGCTTTCTTT.

The V gene is TRBV4-1, the J gene TRBJ1-1; no definite D call. The CDR3 consists of 14 residues. CDR1 is MGHRA, CDR2 YSYEKL, per germline. Trimming took 8 bases from V and 1 from J, leaving 14 bases between them. The CDR3 nucleotides are TGCGCCAGCCGCCCGCAGGACGGGAACACTGAAGCTTTCTTT. Its protein product is CASRPQDGNTEAFF.

The chain is built from TRBV6-4 and TRBJ2-1; 8 bases are a match to TRBD1. Losses at the gene ends were 6 bases for V and 9 bases for J; bases not matched to a gene: 4. CDR1 MRHNA and CDR2 SNTAGT come from the germline V gene. This CDR3 is 12 amino acids long. The CDR3 DNA follows: TGTGCCAGCAGCCCAGGGGGCGCTGAGCAGTTCTTC. Residues: CASSPGGAEQFF.

In regard to this clonotype: One junction end does not reproduce the germline sequence, and a read error may be involved. The chain recombines TRBV6-5 with TRBJ1-2; D unclear. The CDR3 covers 11 residues. Per germline, CDR1 MNHEY and CDR2 SVGAGI. The CDR3 bases are TGTGCCAGCAGTTACGGATCGGTCGAGAACTTC. Residues: CASSYGSVENF.

This chain connects TRBV3-1 to TRBJ2-3; TRBD2 matches at 11 bases. Trimming removed 5 bases from V and 0 bases from J; junction bases left unmatched: 4. Germline V gene lookup returns CDR1 LGHDT and CDR2 YNNKEL (reference sequence). The CDR3 extends over 16 amino acids. The CDR3 sequence is CASSGRTSGSTDTQYF. DNA for the CDR3: TGTGCCAGCAGCGGGCGGACTAGCGGGAGCACAGATACGCAGTATTTT.

The table lists this clonotype with a few counts. This chain joins TRBV19 and TRBJ2-7, with TRBD1 as a possible D gene (6 bases). The germline CDR1 and CDR2 sequences are LNHDA and SQIVND (reference sequence). Trimming removed 3 bases from V and 2 bases from J, with 14 bases in between. The CDR3 is 15 residues long. The CDR3 here is CASSIATGETYEQYV. The CDR3 DNA sequence: TGTGCCAGTAGTATTGCGACAGGAGAGACCTACGAGCAGTACGTC.

The V gene is TRBV7-8, the J gene TRBJ2-1, with 7 bases that match TRBD2. This CDR3 region has 16 residues. Trimming at V came to 6 bases and at J to 0 bases, leaving 8 bases not matched to a gene. CDR1 SGHVS and CDR2 FQNEAQ come from the germline V gene. As DNA, the CDR3 is TGTGCCAGCAGGATATATAGCGGGTCCTCCTACAATGAGCAGTTCTTC. Its protein product is CASRIYSGSSYNEQFF. The complete variable domain, with remaining parts taken from reference TRBV7-8 and TRBJ2-1, reads GAGVSQSPRYKVAKRGQDVALRCDPISGHVSLFWYQQALGQGPEFLTYFQNEAQLDKSGLPSDRFFAERPEGSVSTLKIQRTQQEDSAVYLCASRIYSGSSYNEQFFGPGTRLTVL.

The V gene is TRBV7-6, the J gene TRBJ2-2; D gene unclear. This CDR3 contains 15 residues. V was cut by 3 bases and J by 1 base, with 9 bases left in between. CDR1 and CDR2 from the germline V gene are SGHVS and FNYEAQ. The CDR3 loop is CASSFGRWNTGELFF. The CDR3 DNA sequence: TGTGCCAGCAGCTTTGGGCGGTGGAACACCGGGGAGCTGTTTTTT.

The rearrangement uses TRBV24-1 and TRBJ2-2, with D possibly TRBD1 on 6 matching bases. The CDR3 consists of 14 residues. Between the trimmed V and J ends, which lost 7 bases and 5 bases, there was a span of 13 bases. The germline gives CDR1 KGHDR, CDR2 SFDVKD. The CDR3 bases are TGTGCCACCAGCAGGGGTCCGGGGACCGGGGAGCTGTTTTTT. Translated: CATSRGPGTGELFF.

This chain connects TRBV7-2 to TRBJ2-7; D unresolved. Trimming cost V 5 bases and J 3 bases, with 17 bases left between them. Germline CDR1 and CDR2: SGHTA and FQGNSA. CDR3 length: 15 residues. Here the CDR3 reads CASSPRGALGYEQYV. CDR3 nucleotides: TGTGCCAGCAGCCCCCGAGGAGCGTTAGGCTACGAGCAGTACGTC.

V usage is TRBV3-1 and J usage is TRBJ2-3, with unresolved D. The V end lost 1 base, the J end lost 0 bases, and 11 bases lay between the germline ends. The germline gives CDR1 LGHDT, CDR2 YNNKEL (reference sequence). The CDR3 is made up of 16 amino acids. This CDR3 is CASSQGNSLSTDTQYF. CDR3 DNA sequence: TGTGCCAGCAGCCAAGGCAATAGCCTAAGCACAGATACGCAGTATTTT.